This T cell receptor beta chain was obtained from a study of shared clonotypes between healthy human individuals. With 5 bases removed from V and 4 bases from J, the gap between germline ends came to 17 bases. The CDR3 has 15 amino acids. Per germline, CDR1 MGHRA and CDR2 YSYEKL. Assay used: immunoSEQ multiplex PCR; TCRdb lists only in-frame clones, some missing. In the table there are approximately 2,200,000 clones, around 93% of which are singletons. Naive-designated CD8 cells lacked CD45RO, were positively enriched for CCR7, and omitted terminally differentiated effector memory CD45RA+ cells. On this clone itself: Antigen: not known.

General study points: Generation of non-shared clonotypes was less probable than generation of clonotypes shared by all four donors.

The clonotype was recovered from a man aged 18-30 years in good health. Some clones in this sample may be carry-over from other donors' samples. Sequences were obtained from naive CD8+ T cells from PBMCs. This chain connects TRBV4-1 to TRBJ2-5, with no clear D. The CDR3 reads CASSNPGPLGETQYF. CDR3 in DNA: TGCGCCAGCAGCAACCCGGGTCCCTTGGGAGAGACCCAGTACTTC.